This TCR beta chain was identified in a study of a mutant IDH1 vaccine in newly diagnosed glioma. Study details: Vaccines began 4-6 weeks after radiotherapy alone, or with temozolomide cycles.

Generated by immunoSEQ multiplex PCR, the TCRdb table keeps only in-frame clones and is missing some. The table lists around 50,000 clones, 84% of them singletons. This sample's time point: week 35, safety follow-up. Mutant IDH1 20-mer peptide, at 300 ug, made up each vaccine dose, with topical imiquimod. V gave up 5 bases and J gave up 4 bases, with 17 bases separating them. The CDR3 has 15 amino acids. Germline CDR1 reads SQVTM; CDR2 reads ANQGSEA. Concerning this clone: Antigen: not known.

The sample in question was PBMCs, obtained from a glioma patient whose treatment included an IDH1 peptide vaccine. This receptor was taken from a woman aged 18-35 years with glioma. The gene calls are TRBV29-1 and TRBJ1-4; D gene ambiguous. The CDR3 sequence is CSVNDVEAGNEKLFF. The CDR3, as DNA: TGCAGCGTTAATGATGTCGAGGCGGGTAATGAAAAACTGTTTTTT.